Below are 23 T cell receptor beta chains sequenced from a single sample in a study of blood T cells in healthy people across ages. A J-beta primer mix and a sample-barcoded 5' primer were used in a second PCR of about 7 to 12 cycles. TCRdb recomputed calls from the 5' RACE reads with MiXCR, one row per CDR3 protein. Of a few hundred thousand distinct CDR3 sequences detected, 45% to 65% appear once; the ten largest clones hold under 65%. The sample consisted of blood. These TCRs come from a man aged 60 to 75 in good health.

As concerns this clonotype: With a much larger clone just one base away, this may be a read error. This rearrangement joins TRBV27 to TRBJ2-1; D is unclear. This CDR3 region has 14 residues. The germline V gene encodes CDR1 MNHEY and CDR2 SMNVEV (reference sequence). V shed 3 bases and J shed 1 base, with 7 bases lying between them. This CDR3 reads CASSLGRSYNEQFF. CDR3 DNA sequence: TGTGCCAGCAGTTTGGGCCGATCCTACAATGAGCAGTTCTTC.

This clonotype has more than one count but fewer than ten. The CDR3 reads CAAGDRAQETQYF. CDR3 DNA sequence: TGTGCCGCAGGGGACAGGGCCCAAGAGACCCAGTACTTC. The V and J genes are TRBV10-3 and TRBJ2-5, with 9 bases matching TRBD1. The CDR3 has 13 amino acids. Germline V gene sequence: CDR1 ENHRY, CDR2 SYGVKD. Trimming removed 11 bases from V and 1 base from J; junction bases left unmatched: 5.

A single count supports this clonotype. V usage is TRBV5-1 and J usage is TRBJ2-5, with TRBD1 matching 12 bases. Germline V gene sequence: CDR1 SGHRS, CDR2 YFSETQ. This CDR3 is 17 amino acids long. V trimming: 2 bases; J trimming: 5 bases; junction bases outside the gene matches: 10. CDR3 residues: CASSLLSGTGGAETQYF. CDR3 in DNA: TGCGCCAGCAGCTTATTATCCGGGACAGGGGGCGCGGAGACCCAGTACTTC.

V usage is TRBV11-2 and J usage is TRBJ2-5; D is ambiguous. The CDR3 extends over 15 amino acids. The V end was cut by 2 bases, the J end by 7 bases, with 17 bases between. Germline loops: CDR1 SGHAT, CDR2 FQNNGV. CDR3 in DNA: TGTGCCAGCAGCTTAAAAAGGCCTGGAGAGCGGACCCAGTACTTC. Protein product: CASSLKRPGERTQYF.

The V gene is TRBV18, the J gene TRBJ2-4; D is uncertain. From germline, CDR1 is KGHSH and CDR2 LQKENI. Trimming cost V 2 bases and J 4 bases, with 12 bases left between them. This CDR3 is built from 15 residues. The CDR3 DNA is TGTGCCAGCTCACCATCGGCAGAGAGTAAAAACATTCAGTACTTC. Its protein product is CASSPSAESKNIQYF. Filled out from reference TRBV18 and TRBJ2-4, the complete variable domain reads NAGVMQNPRHLVRRRGQEARLRCSPMKGHSHVYWYRQLPEEGLKFMVYLQKENIIDESGMPKERFSAEFPKEGPSILRIQQVVRGDSAAYFCASSPSAESKNIQYFGAGTRLSVL.

V and J are TRBV5-1 and TRBJ2-7, with D possibly TRBD2 on 6 matching bases. The J call may not be correct, given that the DNA end is closer to TRBJ2-5. From germline, CDR1 is SGHRS and CDR2 YFSETQ. The CDR3 spans 16 residues. CDR3 amino acids: CASSSWLSGWKETQYF. CDR3 sequence (DNA): TGCGCCAGCAGCTCTTGGCTTAGCGGTTGGAAAGAGACCCAGTACTTC.

The gene calls are TRBV24-1 and TRBJ2-3; D possibly corresponds to TRBD1 (5 bases). V lost 5 bases and J 2 bases, leaving 13 bases between the germline ends. The CDR3 runs 15 residues. The germline V gene has CDR1 KGHDR and CDR2 SFDVKD. The CDR3 nucleotides are TGTGCCACCAGTGCCTCTGGGGCCATCACAGATACGCAGTATTTT. It yields the protein CATSASGAITDTQYF.

V and J are TRBV14 and TRBJ2-7; D might be TRBD1 (6 bases). The CDR3 runs 14 residues. V lost 2 bases and J 3 bases, leaving 11 bases between the germline ends. The V gene's germline CDR1 is SGHDN and CDR2 FVKESK. The CDR3 here is CASSQMDSHYEQYF. The CDR3, as DNA: TGTGCCAGCAGCCAAATGGACAGCCACTACGAGCAGTACTTC.

The chain couples TRBV12-3 or TRBV12-4 to TRBJ2-7; tentatively, D is TRBD1 (5 bases). The V end lost 5 bases, the J end lost 2 bases, and 22 bases lay between the germline ends. This CDR3 region has 17 residues. The CDR3 DNA follows: TGTGCCAGCAGTCTAAGACCCCCAGGGCAGCCTACCTACGAGCAGTACTTC. Residues: CASSLRPPGQPTYEQYF.

There are many counts of this clonotype. The chain is built from TRBV7-9 and TRBJ2-1; tentative D call: TRBD1 (6 bases). In germline, CDR1 is SEHNR, CDR2 FQNEAQ (reference sequence). This CDR3 is 16 amino acids long. V was trimmed by 7 bases and J by 8 bases, leaving 24 bases between them. CDR3 sequence (DNA): TGTGCCAGCACCGTAACCTTACACAGGGTCATACATGAGCAGTTCTTC. This sequence encodes CASTVTLHRVIHEQFF.

The chain carries TRBV6-4 and TRBJ2-1; the match to TRBD2 covers 9 bases. CDR1 MRHNA and CDR2 SNTAGT come from the germline V gene. V shed 4 bases and J 7 bases; nucleotides not matched to a gene: 8. This CDR3 has 15 residues. The CDR3 coding sequence is TGTGCCAGCAGTGCTCTAGCGGGAACCGGGAATGAGCAGTTCTTC. As protein: CASSALAGTGNEQFF.

There are a few counts of this clonotype. A much more abundant neighbour one base away suggests this may be a read error. The chain has TRBV5-5 and TRBJ2-7, with 8 bases that match TRBD1. Germline V gene lookup returns CDR1 SGHKS and CDR2 YYEKEE (reference sequence). The length of the CDR3 is 15 residues. The CDR3 sequence is CAGSLAGQAPYEQYF. CDR3 nucleotides: TGTGCCGGCAGCTTGGCGGGACAGGCCCCCTACGAGCAGTACTTC.

The chain uses TRBV28 and TRBJ2-4; no clear D gene. The DNA matches TRBJ2-7 better at its end, which makes the J call doubtful. Germline V gene sequence: CDR1 MDHEN, CDR2 SYDVKM. The CDR3 spans 13 residues. CDR3 sequence: CASSSVSPYEQYF. The CDR3 bases are TGTGCCAGCAGTTCCGTCTCCCCCTACGAGCAGTACTTC.

The V call is TRBV9, the J call TRBJ2-1; 8 nucleotides align to TRBD2. Germline V CDR1 and CDR2: SGDLS, YYNGEE. Trimming cost V 0 bases and J 8 bases; bases outside gene matches: 10. CDR3 length: 16 amino acids. For the CDR3, the DNA is TGTGCCAGCAGCGTAGATGGAAGGACTAGCTGGCATGAGCAGTTCTTC. It codes for CASSVDGRTSWHEQFF.

V gene TRBV2 combines with J gene TRBJ2-5, with D perhaps assigned TRBD1 or TRBD2 (5 bases each). Deletions cut 7 bases from V and 2 bases from J, with 11 bases between. There are 13 residues in the CDR3. Germline CDR1 reads SNHLY; CDR2 reads FYNNEI. In nucleotides, the CDR3 is TGTGCCAGCATGAGGGGCACTCAAGAGACCCAGTACTTC. Translation: CASMRGTQETQYF.

The chain joins TRBV7-9 to TRBJ2-1; D remains ambiguous. With 5 bases removed from V and 7 bases from J, the gap between germline ends came to 18 bases. The germline gives CDR1 SEHNR, CDR2 FQNEAQ (reference sequence). The CDR3 extends over 15 amino acids. The CDR3 is CASSPPGLEGNEQFF. In nucleotides, the CDR3 is TGTGCCAGCAGCCCTCCGGGCCTAGAAGGGAATGAGCAGTTCTTC.

The chain combines TRBV21-1 with TRBJ1-5; TRBD1, as called in the table, went unchecked against the DNA. TRBV21-1 is noted as a pseudogene. The length of the CDR3 is 16 residues. The CDR3 region has the DNA TGTGCCAGCAGCACCCAGGGGGCCCAATCCAATCAGCCCCAGCATTTT. Protein product: CASSTQGAQSNQPQHF.

In its sample, this clonotype was seen a few times. A much bigger clone sits one base away, suggesting this may be a read error. The chain is built from TRBV12-3 or TRBV12-4 and TRBJ1-4, with TRBD1 matching over 7 bases. The CDR3 covers 14 residues. The CDR3 reads CASSFDGTVEKPFF. The DNA for the CDR3 is TGTGCCAGCAGTTTTGATGGGACAGTCGAAAAACCGTTTTTT.

This clonotype was recorded only once. The gene calls are TRBV6-6 and TRBJ1-2; D is possibly TRBD1 (6 bases). Trimming removed 4 bases at V and 4 bases at J, with 13 bases between. This CDR3 spans 14 amino acids. The germline V gene has CDR1 MNHNY and CDR2 SVGAGI (reference sequence). The CDR3 spells CASSLSGTFYGYTF. CDR3 sequence (DNA): TGTGCCAGCAGTTTATCAGGGACATTCTATGGCTACACCTTC.

The gene calls are TRBV28 and TRBJ1-5; 7 bases line up with TRBD1. This CDR3 is built from 14 residues. Per the germline V gene, CDR1 is MDHEN and CDR2 is SYDVKM. V was pared by 7 bases and J by 6 bases, with 9 bases of the junction left unmatched. CDR3: CASIPGQFAQPQHF. CDR3 DNA sequence: TGTGCCAGCATCCCGGGACAGTTCGCTCAGCCCCAGCATTTT.

This clonotype was detected many times. This chain uses TRBV4-3 with TRBJ2-6, with TRBD2 as a possible D gene (6 bases). V lost 0 bases, J lost 2 bases, and 8 bases lay in between. CDR3 length: 16 residues. Germline V gene lookup returns CDR1 LGHNA and CDR2 YSLEER. As DNA, the CDR3 is TGCGCCAGCAGCCAAGAGGAGGGGACTGGGGCCAACGTCCTGACTTTC. Translation: CASSQEEGTGANVLTF.

This clonotype was seen more than once but under ten times. The chain links TRBV5-5 to TRBJ2-2, with a tentative D call TRBD2 (7 bases). The CDR3 is 18 residues long. In germline, CDR1 is SGHKS, CDR2 YYEKEE (reference sequence). Trimming stripped 0 bases from V and 6 bases from J, with 21 bases between. Written as DNA, the CDR3 is TGTGCCAGCAGCTTGGCCCGGTCCCCACAGGGAGGGGCCGGGGAGCTGTTTTTT. The encoded protein is CASSLARSPQGGAGELFF.

This clonotype was found a few times. The chain combines TRBV18 with TRBJ2-1, with no clear D. The CDR3 is 11 amino acids. Trimming removed 4 bases from V and 10 bases from J, with 8 bases in between. CDR1 and CDR2 (germline): KGHSH, LQKENI. Here the CDR3 reads CASSRTDEQFF. The CDR3 DNA reads as TGTGCCAGCTCACGGACGGACGAGCAGTTCTTC.